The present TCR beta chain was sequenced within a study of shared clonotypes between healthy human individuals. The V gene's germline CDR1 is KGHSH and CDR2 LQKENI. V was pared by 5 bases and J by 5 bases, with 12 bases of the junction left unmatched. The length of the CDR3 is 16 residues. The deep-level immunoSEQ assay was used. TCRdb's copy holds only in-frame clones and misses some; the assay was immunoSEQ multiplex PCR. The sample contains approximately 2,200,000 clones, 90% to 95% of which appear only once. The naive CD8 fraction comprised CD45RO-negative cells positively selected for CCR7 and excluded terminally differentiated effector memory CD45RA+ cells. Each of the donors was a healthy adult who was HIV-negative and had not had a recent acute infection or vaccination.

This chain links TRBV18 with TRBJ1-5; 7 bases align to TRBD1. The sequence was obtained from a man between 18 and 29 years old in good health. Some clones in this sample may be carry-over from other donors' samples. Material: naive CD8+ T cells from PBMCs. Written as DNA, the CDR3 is TGTGCCAGCTCATCAGAGACAGGGCAGGGCGATCAGCCCCAGCATTTT. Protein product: CASSSETGQGDQPQHF. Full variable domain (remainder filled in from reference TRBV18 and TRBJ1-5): NAGVMQNPRHLVRRRGQEARLRCSPMKGHSHVYWYRQLPEEGLKFMVYLQKENIIDESGMPKERFSAEFPKEGPSILRIQQVVRGDSAAYFCASSSETGQGDQPQHFGDGTRLSIL.